The 13 T cell receptor beta chains in this list originate from one sample, sequenced in a study of regulatory T cells in long-lasting Graves disease. Investigators prepared the TCR beta libraries by applying iRepertoire HTBI primers and Arm-PCR of CDR3 regions. One entry per CDR3 protein results from TCRdb running MiXCR on the multiplex PCR reads. This sample has roughly 530,000 distinct CDR3 sequences, with 15% to 20% found just once. Time point denoted: newly diagnosed GD, antithyroid drugs for less than 3 months. PBMC-derived RNA was used for the TCR library. Another study also made use of these data, one on T cells in Graves' hyperthyroidism and ophthalmopathy.

Here the sequenced sample was peripheral blood mononuclear cells (PBMCs), taken at new diagnosis, from a patient treated with antithyroid drugs. The receptors were sampled from a woman aged 35-65 years with Graves disease.

In this sample, this clonotype turned up many times. The chain joins TRBV30 to TRBJ1-6; D gene uncertain. Germline V CDR1 and CDR2: GTSNPN, SVGIG (reference sequence). CDR3 length: 15 amino acids. Trimming took 0 bases from V and 2 from J, leaving 8 bases between them. CDR3 coding DNA: TGTGCCTGGAGTGTATACACGGCCTATAATTCACCCCTCCACTTT. Translation gives CAWSVYTAYNSPLHF.

This clonotype was recorded a few times. V usage is TRBV7-3 and J usage is TRBJ2-3; TRBD2 matches 8 bases. The length of the CDR3 is 16 residues. Germline trimming cut 1 base from V and 1 base from J; bases unmatched to any gene: 4. The germline gives CDR1 SGHTA, CDR2 FQGTGA. The CDR3 spells CASSLKSGGGTDTQYF. DNA for the CDR3: TGTGCCAGCAGCTTAAAAAGCGGGGGAGGCACAGATACGCAGTATTTT. Full variable domain (missing parts from reference TRBV7-3 and TRBJ2-3): GAGVSQTPSNKVTEKGKYVELRCDPISGHTALYWYRQSLGQGPEFLIYFQGTGAADDSGLPNDRFFAVRPEGSVSTLKIQRTERGDSAVYLCASSLKSGGGTDTQYFGPGTRLTVL.

This chain joins TRBV2 and TRBJ1-6; a possible D gene is TRBD1 (6 bases). CDR3 length: 15 residues. CDR1 and CDR2 (germline): SNHLY, FYNNEI. V lost 8 bases to trimming and J lost 3 bases, with 14 bases between them. This chain's CDR3 is CASLQGQFYNSPLHF. The CDR3 DNA reads TGTGCCAGCTTACAAGGACAGTTCTATAATTCACCCCTCCACTTT.

V and J are TRBV19 and TRBJ1-2; D may be TRBD1 (6 bases). Germline values: CDR1 LNHDA, CDR2 SQIVND (reference sequence). Trimming removed 7 bases at V and 8 bases at J, with 23 bases between. The CDR3 spans 15 residues. The CDR3 DNA reads TGTGCCAGTAAAGGTCCTGGGGGGCGATTTGAGGGCTACACCTTC. Translating gives CASKGPGGRFEGYTF. The full variable domain, its missing parts supplied by reference TRBV19 and TRBJ1-2, is DGGITQSPKYLFRKEGQNVTLSCEQNLNHDAMYWYRQDPGQGLRLIYYSQIVNDFQKGDIAEGYSVSREKKESFPLTVTSAQKNPTAFYLCASKGPGGRFEGYTFGSGTRLTVV.

This clonotype occurred many times. The V and J genes are TRBV2 and TRBJ2-1; TRBD2 matches 7 bases. This CDR3 is 13 amino acids long. The germline V gene encodes CDR1 SNHLY and CDR2 FYNNEI. Trimming took 7 bases from V and 3 from J; bases not matched to a gene: 3. For the CDR3, the DNA is TGTGCCAGCAAGACTAGCTACTACAATGAGCAGTTCTTC. Translating it yields CASKTSYYNEQFF.

This clonotype was observed a handful of times. A much bigger clone sits one base away, suggesting this may be a read error. This chain joins TRBV5-1 and TRBJ1-5; 7 bases line up with TRBD1. The germline V gene encodes CDR1 SGHRS and CDR2 YFSETQ. The length of the CDR3 is 14 residues. DNA for the CDR3: TGTGCCAGCAGCAGGGGACAGCTCAATCAGCCCCAGCATTTT. Its translation is CASSRGQLNQPQHF.

This clonotype was seen repeatedly, ten times or more. The chain couples TRBV28 to TRBJ2-4, with no clear D. V was cut by 6 bases and J by 8 bases, with 11 bases left in between. This CDR3 is built from 12 residues. Germline lookup yields CDR1 MDHEN and CDR2 SYDVKM. The CDR3, as DNA: TGTGCCAGCAGATCGGACGTAGACATTCAGTACTTC. It encodes CASRSDVDIQYF.

Many counts were recorded for this clonotype. V usage is TRBV6-5 and J usage is TRBJ1-3; D is unclear. Germline V gene sequence: CDR1 MNHEY, CDR2 SVGAGI. CDR3 size: 14 residues. V dropped 2 bases and J dropped 1 base, with 6 bases sitting between them. CDR3 nucleotides: TGTGCCAGCAGTTACGGCAGTTCTGGAAACACCATATATTTT. It is translated as CASSYGSSGNTIYF.

This clonotype was seen many times. The rearrangement uses TRBV3-1 and TRBJ1-1; TRBD1 matches 7 bases. The CDR3 totals 14 residues. Germline trimming cut 1 base from V and 3 bases from J; bases unmatched to any gene: 2. Germline-derived CDR1 and CDR2 are LGHDT and YNNKEL (reference sequence). The chain's CDR3 is CASSQAGQHTEAFF. The CDR3 nucleotides are TGTGCCAGCAGCCAAGCGGGACAGCACACTGAAGCTTTCTTT.

In this sample, this clonotype turned up a few times. J is TRBJ1-6 and V is TRBV20-1, with TRBD1 matching 10 bases. With V trimmed by 6 bases and J by 9 bases, 5 bases remained unmatched. Germline V gene sequence: CDR1 DFQATT, CDR2 SNEGSKA (reference sequence). This CDR3 spans 13 amino acids. For the CDR3, the DNA is TGCAGTGCACGGGACAGGGGAATTTCACCCCTCCACTTT. It yields the protein CSARDRGISPLHF.

This chain connects TRBV5-1 to TRBJ2-5; D remains ambiguous. Germline lookup yields CDR1 SGHRS and CDR2 YFSETQ. This CDR3 region has 14 residues. V lost 0 bases to trimming and J lost 0 bases, with 6 bases between them. The DNA of the CDR3 is TGCGCCAGCAGCTTGGCCTCTGACCAAGAGACCCAGTACTTC. Amino acid sequence: CASSLASDQETQYF.

This clonotype was observed many times. V usage is TRBV10-3 and J usage is TRBJ1-1; D remains unclear. Trimming took 6 bases from V and 1 from J, leaving 12 bases between them. CDR1 ENHRY and CDR2 SYGVKD come from the germline V gene. The CDR3 covers 14 residues. CDR3 coding DNA: TGTGCCATCAGGACTGGGTCTTGGAACACTGAAGCTTTCTTT. It yields the protein CAIRTGSWNTEAFF.

As regards this clonotype: The junction departs from the called germline gene at one end, perhaps through a read error. The chain joins TRBV11-2 to TRBJ2-1; TRBD2 matches at 9 bases. The CDR3 is 13 amino acids. The germline CDR1 and CDR2 sequences are SGHAT and FQNNGV. The CDR3 is CAGSFGAGGAQFF. DNA of the CDR3: TGTGCCGGCAGCTTCGGAGCGGGGGGCGCGCAGTTCTTC.